The 15 T cell receptor beta chains listed next were all sequenced from one sample in a study of blood T cells in healthy people across ages. Through a sample-barcoded 5' primer and a J-beta primer mix, a second PCR was run for 7 to 11 cycles. MiXCR, run by TCRdb on the 5' RACE reads, gives a single entry per CDR3 protein. The sample yields nearly 1 million distinct CDR3 sequences, just over 50% seen once. The sequencing sample was made of blood. The receptors were gathered from a woman aged 55-69 years in good health.

This chain connects TRBV9 to TRBJ2-1, with 11 bases that match TRBD2. Per germline, CDR1 SGDLS and CDR2 YYNGEE. The V segment lost 6 bases and the J segment 6 bases; nucleotides outside the gene matches: 8. The CDR3 has 15 residues. CDR3 coding DNA: TGTGCCAGCACCCCACTAGCGGGAGTGTCCAATGAGCAGTTCTTC. It encodes CASTPLAGVSNEQFF.

This rearrangement joins TRBV12-3 or TRBV12-4 to TRBJ2-2, with a possible D match to TRBD2 (5 bases). CDR3 size: 13 residues. Deletions cut 7 bases from V and 8 bases from J, with 14 bases between. CDR3 sequence reads: CASKNRGYGELFF. CDR3 bases: TGTGCCAGCAAGAACCGGGGATATGGGGAGCTGTTTTTT.

The rearrangement links TRBV3-1 to TRBJ2-5; the match to TRBD2 covers 9 bases. The V gene end was trimmed by 0 bases and the J gene end by 3 bases; junction bases not matched to a gene: 2. Germline V gene sequence: CDR1 LGHDT, CDR2 YNNKEL (reference sequence). CDR3 length equals 15 residues. The CDR3 bases are TGTGCCAGCAGCCAAGACATAGCGGGAGAAGAGACCCAGTACTTC. Translation: CASSQDIAGEETQYF.

This chain links TRBV3-1 with TRBJ1-6, with TRBD1 matching over 7 bases. The junction had 12 bases not matched to a gene; V was cut back by 3 bases and J by 16 bases. The germline gives CDR1 LGHDT, CDR2 YNNKEL (reference sequence). This CDR3 region has 14 residues. CDR3: CASSQGVQGPFLHF. The CDR3 DNA follows: TGTGCCAGCAGCCAGGGCGTACAGGGGCCCTTTCTCCACTTT.

This chain connects TRBV5-1 to TRBJ1-1, with a weak D call TRBD1 (6 bases). The CDR3 has 15 residues. Looked up from germline, CDR1 is SGHRS and CDR2 is YFSETQ. The ends were cut back, 0 bases at V and 3 bases at J, with 12 bases in the middle. The CDR3 sequence is CASSLVGTPDTEAFF. CDR3 DNA: TGCGCCAGCAGCTTGGTGGGGACACCCGACACTGAAGCTTTCTTT.

In its sample, this clonotype was seen once. The chain links TRBV28 to TRBJ2-7; possibly TRBD1 or TRBD2 for D (5 bases each). The CDR3 is 15 amino acids. Trimming took off 3 bases at V and 0 bases at J, with 12 bases between the two ends. Germline lookup yields CDR1 MDHEN and CDR2 SYDVKM. In DNA form, the CDR3 reads TGTGCCAGCAGTTTGGGGCGGGCTACCTCCTACGAGCAGTACTTC. Its protein product is CASSLGRATSYEQYF.

The chain links TRBV28 to TRBJ1-5, with unresolved D. Trimming took 6 bases from V and 3 from J, leaving 6 bases between them. CDR3 length: 12 amino acids. From germline, CDR1 is MDHEN and CDR2 SYDVKM. The CDR3 is CASRVFNQPQHF. CDR3 nucleotide sequence: TGTGCCAGCAGGGTCTTCAATCAGCCCCAGCATTTT.

The V and J genes are TRBV6-6 and TRBJ2-1; the D is unclear. V was clipped by 6 bases and J by 0 bases, with 15 bases between them. Germline V CDR1 and CDR2: MNHNY, SVGAGI (reference sequence). CDR3 length: 16 residues. The CDR3 here is CASSRRVADSYNEQFF. The DNA of the CDR3 is TGTGCCAGCAGCCGCCGGGTAGCAGACTCCTACAATGAGCAGTTCTTC.

The genes are TRBV4-3 and TRBJ2-1, with 7 bases lining up with TRBD2. V gave up 2 bases and J gave up 7 bases; unmatched junction bases: 11. This CDR3 comprises 16 residues. CDR1 and CDR2 (germline): LGHNA, YSLEER. CDR3 region: CASSQFARVSGNEQFF. In nucleotides, the CDR3 is TGCGCCAGCAGCCAATTCGCCCGGGTTAGCGGGAATGAGCAGTTCTTC.

This clonotype was seen once. The chain recombines TRBV4-1 with TRBJ2-5, with no clear D. The V and J ends lost 4 bases and 4 bases respectively, with 10 bases between them. The CDR3 covers 13 residues. Germline CDR1 MGHRA, CDR2 YSYEKL. The CDR3 sequence: CASSPHVGETQYF. The CDR3, as DNA: TGCGCCAGCAGCCCTCACGTTGGAGAGACCCAGTACTTC.

CDR3 nucleotides: TGTGCCAGCAGTTACGACAGGGTCCAAGCTTTCTTT. Translated, it gives CASSYDRVQAFF. The chain has TRBV6-5 and TRBJ1-1; 7 nucleotides align to TRBD1. Looked up from germline, CDR1 is MNHEY and CDR2 is SVGAGI. The CDR3 spans 12 residues. The ends lost 2 bases at V and 9 bases at J; junction bases unmatched: 3.

This clonotype came up a few times. V gene TRBV6-6 combines with J gene TRBJ2-3; D is uncertain. Germline-derived CDR1 and CDR2 are MNHNY and SVGAGI (reference sequence). The CDR3 is 15 residues long. Trimming stripped 7 bases from V and 0 bases from J, with 14 bases between. CDR3 sequence reads: CASTYGELSTDTQYF. CDR3 bases: TGTGCCAGCACCTATGGGGAACTTAGCACAGATACGCAGTATTTT.

V and J are TRBV2 and TRBJ1-2, with D possibly being TRBD1 (6 bases). Germline V gene lookup returns CDR1 SNHLY and CDR2 FYNNEI. Deletions cut 3 bases from V and 8 bases from J, with 13 bases between. The CDR3 covers 13 residues. The CDR3: CASSEGALGGYTF. In DNA, the CDR3 is TGTGCCAGCAGTGAGGGGGCCTTGGGGGGCTACACCTTC.

V and J are TRBV10-3 and TRBJ2-7; 8 nucleotides match TRBD1. Germline loops: CDR1 ENHRY, CDR2 SYGVKD. The J segment lost 1 base and the V segment lost 6 bases, leaving 5 bases of the junction unmatched. The CDR3 runs 14 residues. CDR3 region: CAIRNDRGSYEQYF. The CDR3 DNA reads TGTGCCATCAGGAACGACAGGGGATCCTACGAGCAGTACTTC.

The chain combines TRBV27 with TRBJ2-7; weak D call: TRBD2 (5 bases). The CDR3 is made up of 14 amino acids. The germline V gene encodes CDR1 MNHEY and CDR2 SMNVEV (reference sequence). V was pared by 3 bases and J by 7 bases, with 16 bases between. CDR3 loop: CASSFVANYNEQYF. CDR3 bases: TGTGCCAGCAGTTTTGTAGCGAACTACAATGAGCAGTACTTC.